The T cell receptor (beta chain) described here comes from a study of breast tumors, draining lymph nodes, adjacent tissues. Whole-study results and caveats: Tumor T cell lymph node origin was a supported hypothesis, not proven. Luminal-like breast cancer showed significantly higher tumor–nontumor repertoire similarity than basal-like.

V was trimmed by 0 bases and J by 4 bases, leaving 9 bases between them. This CDR3 has 13 amino acids. Germline assignment: CDR1 SQVTM and CDR2 ANQGSEA. This clonotype was observed many times. The antigen remains undetermined. TCRdb redid the calling of the multiplex PCR reads with MiXCR, one entry per CDR3 protein. The sample holds around 140,000 distinct CDR3 sequences, 32% seen once. Breast cancer patients provided tissue from their axillary draining lymph nodes. The source material was axillary lymph node tissue. The chain combines TRBV29-1 with TRBJ2-5; possibly TRBD1 for D (6 bases). The clonotype was recovered from a female donor with breast cancer. Some clones in this sample may be carry-over from other donors' samples. The CDR3 nucleotides are TGCAGCGTTGAAGAACAGGGTGGAGAGACCCAGTACTTC. Protein: CSVEEQGGETQYF.